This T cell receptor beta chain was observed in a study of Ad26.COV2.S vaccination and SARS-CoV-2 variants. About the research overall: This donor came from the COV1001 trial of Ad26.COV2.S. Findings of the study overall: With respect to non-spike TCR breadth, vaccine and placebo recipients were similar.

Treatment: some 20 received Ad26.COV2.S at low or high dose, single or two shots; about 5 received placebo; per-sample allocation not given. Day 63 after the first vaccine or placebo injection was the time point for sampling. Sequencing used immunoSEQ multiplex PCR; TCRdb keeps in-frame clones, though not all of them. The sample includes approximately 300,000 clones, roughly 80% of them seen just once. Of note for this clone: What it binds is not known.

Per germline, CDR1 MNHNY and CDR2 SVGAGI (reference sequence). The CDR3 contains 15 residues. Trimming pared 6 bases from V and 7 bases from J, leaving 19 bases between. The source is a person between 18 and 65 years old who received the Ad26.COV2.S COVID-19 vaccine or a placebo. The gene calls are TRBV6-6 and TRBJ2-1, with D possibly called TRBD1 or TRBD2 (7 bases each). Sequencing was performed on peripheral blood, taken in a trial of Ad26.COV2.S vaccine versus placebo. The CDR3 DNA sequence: TGTGCCAGCAGGGGGAGGGCAGGGGGAAGGAATGAGCAGTTCTTC. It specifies CASRGRAGGRNEQFF.